A selection of T cell receptor beta chains follows, all from one sample in a study of neurological immune-mediated disorders. TCRdb reanalysed the 5' RACE reads using MiXCR and keeps one entry per CDR3 protein. The repertoire includes about 65,000 distinct CDR3 sequences, around 4% of them detected once, and around 2.6% sits in the top ten. The sequenced sample consisted of PBMCs. These receptors came from a man aged 45-65 years with multiple sclerosis. CDR3s include the opening cysteine and the closing phenylalanine or tryptophan. Each record gives: clone size, D gene, V gene, J gene, CDR3 protein, CDR3 DNA. D genes are given only for firm matches. Size is stated for part of the rows, as once, few or many counts, or as a class when the clone is expanded.

-	-	TRBV27	TRBJ2-7	CASSLSQVGSSYEQYF	TGTGCCAGCAGTTTATCGCAGGTTGGAAGCTCCTACGAGCAGTACTTC
many	TRBD2	TRBV5-1	TRBJ2-1	CASSFSGGGREQFF	TGCGCCAGCAGCTTTAGCGGGGGGGGCCGGGAGCAGTTCTTC
many	-	TRBV7-2	TRBJ1-1	CASSSRMGARAFF	TGTGCCAGCAGCTCCCGAATGGGGGCGAGGGCTTTCTTT
many	-	TRBV4-3	TRBJ1-1	CASSQEEGRRAAFF	TGCGCCAGCAGCCAAGAGGAGGGACGCCGCGCAGCTTTCTTT
many	TRBD1	TRBV20-1	TRBJ2-5	CSASRNPGQGFAQYF	TGCAGTGCTAGTCGAAATCCGGGACAGGGATTCGCCCAGTACTTC
few	-	TRBV5-4	TRBJ1-5	CASSVNLNQPQNF	TGTGCCAGCAGCGTGAATTTAAATCAGCCCCAGAATTTT
many	-	TRBV20-1	TRBJ2-7	CSARKPAGTIEQYF	TGCAGTGCGAGAAAGCCAGCGGGCACCATCGAGCAGTACTTC
-	TRBD1	TRBV7-9	TRBJ2-5	CASSLGDRGREETQYF	TGTGCCAGCAGCTTAGGGGACAGGGGGCGCGAAGAGACCCAGTACTTC
many	-	TRBV7-2	TRBJ2-7	CASSFGRRDSGSYEQYF	TGTGCCAGCAGCTTTGGAAGGCGGGACAGCGGATCCTACGAGCAGTACTTC
few	-	TRBV7-6	TRBJ1-1	CASSPTGPNGEAFF	TGTGCCAGCAGCCCCACAGGACCGAACGGTGAAGCTTTCTTT
many	-	TRBV5-1	TRBJ1-2	CASNPGNADYGYTF	TGCGCCAGCAACCCGGGAAATGCGGACTATGGCTACACCTTC
many	-	TRBV12-3/TRBV12-4	TRBJ2-3	CASSLLGPTDTQYF	TGTGCCAGCAGTCTATTGGGTCCCACAGATACGCAGTATTTT
many	-	TRBV2	TRBJ2-7	CASSAVSGYEQYF	TGTGCCAGCAGTGCGGTCAGCGGCTACGAGCAGTACTTC
-	-	TRBV20-1	TRBJ1-5	CSARGLTNQPQHF	TGCAGTGCTAGAGGGCTAACCAATCAGCCCCAGCATTTT
many	-	TRBV5-1	TRBJ1-4	CASSLAAAAGEKLFF	TGCGCCAGCAGCTTGGCGGCGGCGGCTGGGGAAAAACTGTTTTTT
many	TRBD1	TRBV5-1	TRBJ2-1	CASSLGDRETNEQFF	TGCGCCAGCAGCTTGGGGGACAGAGAAACCAATGAGCAGTTCTTC
many	-	TRBV5-8	TRBJ1-5	CASSLERGVSNQPQHF	TGTGCCAGCAGCTTGGAAAGGGGAGTGAGCAATCAGCCCCAGCATTTT
many	-	TRBV20-1	TRBJ1-1	CSARDLGGLGTEAFF	TGCAGTGCTAGAGATCTTGGGGGCTTGGGCACTGAAGCTTTCTTT
few	-	TRBV4-1	TRBJ2-7	CASSPNPGGRSYEQYF	TGCGCCAGCAGCCCCAACCCAGGGGGGCGGTCCTACGAGCAGTACTTC
many	-	TRBV20-1	TRBJ1-6	CSARTGVNSPLHF	TGCAGTGCGCGGACTGGGGTTAATTCACCCCTCCACTTT
many	-	TRBV10-2	TRBJ1-3	CASSESSLRTGSGNTIYF	TGCGCCAGCAGTGAGTCGTCATTGCGGACCGGTTCTGGAAACACCATATATTTT
many	TRBD1	TRBV7-8	TRBJ1-1	CASSLGRGQEAFF	TGTGCCAGCAGCTTAGGCAGGGGGCAAGAAGCTTTCTTT
many	-	TRBV20-1	TRBJ1-1	CSAREPGHLNTEAFF	TGCAGTGCTAGAGAGCCGGGACACTTGAACACTGAAGCTTTCTTT
many	-	TRBV12-3/TRBV12-4	TRBJ2-1	CASRPSGGRNEQFF	TGTGCCAGCAGGCCATCTGGGGGGCGGAATGAGCAGTTCTTC
-	-	TRBV12-3/TRBV12-4	TRBJ2-3	CASSSRTNSADTQYF	TGTGCCAGCAGTTCCCGGACTAATTCAGCAGATACGCAGTATTTT
many	TRBD1	TRBV19	TRBJ1-2	CASTISRTGGPYTF	TGTGCCAGTACCATCTCTCGGACAGGGGGCCCTTACACCTTC
many	-	TRBV29-1	TRBJ1-3	CSVQDNSGNTIYF	TGCAGCGTACAGGACAACTCTGGAAACACCATATATTTT
-	-	TRBV7-6	TRBJ2-7	CASSRDREDEQYF	TGTGCCAGCAGCCGAGACAGGGAGGACGAGCAGTACTTC
few	TRBD1	TRBV27	TRBJ1-2	CASSTTGTGGRGYTF	TGTGCCAGCAGTACTACCGGGACAGGGGGTCGCGGCTACACCTTC
many	-	TRBV12-3/TRBV12-4	TRBJ1-5	CASSLVAVNQPQHF	TGTGCCAGCAGTTTGGTGGCGGTGAATCAGCCCCAGCATTTT
many	TRBD1	TRBV5-6	TRBJ1-1	CASASDRGAEAFF	TGTGCCAGCGCGAGTGACAGGGGTGCTGAAGCTTTCTTT
-	-	TRBV7-6	TRBJ1-2	CASSLDDSSYGYTF	TGTGCCAGCAGCTTAGATGACAGTAGCTATGGCTACACCTTC
many	TRBD1	TRBV20-1	TRBJ2-3	CSARGTGPDTQYF	TGCAGTGCTAGAGGGACAGGGCCAGATACGCAGTATTTT
many	-	TRBV20-1	TRBJ1-2	CSARPVLYGYTF	TGCAGTGCTAGACCCGTTCTCTATGGCTACACCTTC
many	TRBD1	TRBV28	TRBJ1-2	CASSSSGTGEAYDYGYTF	TGTGCCAGCAGTTCGTCCGGGACAGGGGAGGCCTACGACTATGGCTACACCTTC
-	-	TRBV7-9	TRBJ2-7	CASSQGREVNEQYF	TGTGCCAGCAGCCAGGGCAGGGAGGTGAACGAGCAGTACTTC
many	-	TRBV7-2	TRBJ1-1	CASSPGAGRGWFSTEAFF	TGTGCCAGCAGCCCCGGTGCGGGGCGCGGGTGGTTCAGCACTGAAGCTTTCTTT
many	-	TRBV6-5	TRBJ1-5	CASSTPRGPPQHF	TGTGCCAGCAGTACGCCACGGGGCCCGCCCCAGCATTTT
many	-	TRBV18	TRBJ2-2	CASSPPHRTGELFF	TGTGCCAGCTCACCACCGCACAGGACCGGGGAGCTGTTTTTT
many	-	TRBV5-1	TRBJ2-4	CASSLGASKDIQYF	TGCGCCAGCAGCTTGGGGGCTAGCAAGGACATTCAGTACTTC
-	-	TRBV20-1	TRBJ1-5	CSAIHRELNQPQHF	TGCAGTGCTATTCACAGGGAACTCAATCAGCCCCAGCATTTT
many	-	TRBV20-1	TRBJ2-5	CSARVPGVGSSQYF	TGCAGTGCTAGAGTTCCCGGAGTGGGGTCGTCCCAGTACTTC
many	TRBD1	TRBV20-1	TRBJ2-2	CSARRQGNTGELFF	TGCAGTGCTAGACGACAGGGGAACACCGGGGAGCTGTTTTTT
-	-	TRBV5-1	TRBJ2-1	CASSSGAPYNEQFF	TGCGCCAGCAGCTCAGGGGCTCCTTACAATGAGCAGTTCTTC
many	-	TRBV20-1	TRBJ1-2	CSARVIEGYGYTF	TGCAGTGCTAGGGTGATAGAGGGCTATGGCTACACCTTC
many	-	TRBV7-2	TRBJ1-2	CAFRMAGLYGYTF	TGTGCCTTCAGGATGGCAGGGTTATATGGCTACACCTTC